These T cell receptor beta chains were read from a single sample in a study of shared clonotypes between healthy human individuals. Profiled with immunoSEQ multiplex PCR; TCRdb holds only in-frame clones, not every one. The sample contains around 700,000 clones, roughly 72% of which appear only once. The source material was memory CD4+ T cells sorted from blood. The receptors shown here come from a young woman in good health. The CDR3 runs from the conserved cysteine through the conserved F or W. The D gene is left open where the match is weak. For some rows the clone size is stated as once, few or many, or as a class when expanded; others skip it.

clone size: -
J gene: TRBJ2-2
V gene: TRBV14
CDR3 length: 17
D gene: TRBD2
CDR3 DNA: TGTGCCAGCAGCCAAGATCGGGGACTAGCGGGAGCCGGGGAGCTGTTTTTT
CDR3 protein: CASSQDRGLAGAGELFF

clone size: -
J gene: TRBJ1-2
V gene: TRBV2
CDR3 length: 14
D gene: -
CDR3 DNA: TGTGCCAGCAGGACTGGAGCCCCTCTCGATCGCTACACCTTC
CDR3 protein: CASRTGAPLDRYTF

clone size: many
J gene: TRBJ2-7
V gene: TRBV11-2
CDR3 length: 12
D gene: -
CDR3 DNA: TGTGCCAGCAGCTTAGGTCAGTACGAGCAGTACTTC
CDR3 protein: CASSLGQYEQYF

clone size: few
J gene: TRBJ2-1
V gene: TRBV5-1
CDR3 length: 15
D gene: TRBD2
CDR3 DNA: TGCGCCAGCAGCACCGGACTAGCGGGGTACAATGAGCAGTTCTTC
CDR3 protein: CASSTGLAGYNEQFF

clone size: -
J gene: TRBJ1-3
V gene: TRBV19
CDR3 length: 15
D gene: -
CDR3 DNA: TGTGCCAGTAGTACAGGGACGGACTCTGGAAACACCATATATTTT
CDR3 protein: CASSTGTDSGNTIYF

clone size: -
J gene: TRBJ2-3
V gene: TRBV5-4
CDR3 length: 16
D gene: TRBD2
CDR3 DNA: TGTGCCAGCAGACCAGACTCTAGCGGGGGGTCAGATACGCAGTATTTT
CDR3 protein: CASRPDSSGGSDTQYF

clone size: -
J gene: TRBJ1-1
V gene: TRBV5-6
CDR3 length: 15
D gene: -
CDR3 DNA: TGTGCCAGCAGCCCCGTTGGGGGGGCAGGGACTGAAGCTTTCTTT
CDR3 protein: CASSPVGGAGTEAFF

clone size: -
J gene: TRBJ2-2
V gene: TRBV14
CDR3 length: 15
D gene: -
CDR3 DNA: TGTGCCAGCAGCCAAGATCCCCGGAACACCGGGGAGCTGTTTTTT
CDR3 protein: CASSQDPRNTGELFF

clone size: -
J gene: TRBJ1-2
V gene: TRBV28
CDR3 length: 14
D gene: TRBD1
CDR3 DNA: TGTGCCAGCCAAAGCGGACAGGGGACGTATGGCTACACCTTC
CDR3 protein: CASQSGQGTYGYTF

clone size: few
J gene: TRBJ1-1
V gene: TRBV27
CDR3 length: 16
D gene: -
CDR3 DNA: TGTGCCAGCAGTCGCAAGGTACGAGAGTTGGGCACTGAAGCTTTCTTT
CDR3 protein: CASSRKVRELGTEAFF

clone size: -
J gene: TRBJ1-2
V gene: TRBV10-1
CDR3 length: 13
D gene: TRBD1
CDR3 DNA: TGCGTCAGCAGTCCGACAGGGAGCTATGGCTACACCTTC
CDR3 protein: CVSSPTGSYGYTF

clone size: -
J gene: TRBJ1-5
V gene: TRBV2
CDR3 length: 17
D gene: -
CDR3 DNA: TGTGCCAGCACGAACCAGTTTGAACAACTGGCCAATCAGCCCCAGCATTTT
CDR3 protein: CASTNQFEQLANQPQHF

clone size: -
J gene: TRBJ1-1
V gene: TRBV5-5
CDR3 length: 13
D gene: -
CDR3 DNA: TGTGCCAGCGGGAATTGGGGGAACACTGAAGCTTTCTTT
CDR3 protein: CASGNWGNTEAFF

clone size: -
J gene: TRBJ1-5
V gene: TRBV28
CDR3 length: 13
D gene: -
CDR3 DNA: TGTGCCAGCACCTACAGTTTCAATCAGCCCCAGCATTTT
CDR3 protein: CASTYSFNQPQHF

clone size: -
J gene: TRBJ2-2
V gene: TRBV7-8
CDR3 length: 17
D gene: TRBD2
CDR3 DNA: TGTGCCAGCACCCTCTCCCCTAGCGGGATGAACACCGGGGAGCTGTTTTTT
CDR3 protein: CASTLSPSGMNTGELFF

clone size: -
J gene: TRBJ1-5
V gene: TRBV28
CDR3 length: 13
D gene: -
CDR3 DNA: TGTGCCAGCAGTAACAGGGAATATCAGCCCCAGCATTTT
CDR3 protein: CASSNREYQPQHF

clone size: -
J gene: TRBJ2-7
V gene: TRBV27
CDR3 length: 14
D gene: -
CDR3 DNA: TGTGCCAGCATGGGGGACATCCCCCCCTACGAGCAGTACTTC
CDR3 protein: CASMGDIPPYEQYF

clone size: -
J gene: TRBJ1-1
V gene: TRBV6-6
CDR3 length: 15
D gene: TRBD1
CDR3 DNA: TGTGCCAGCAGTTACTCTCAACAGGGGGCGTCGGGAGCTTTCTTT
CDR3 protein: CASSYSQQGASGAFF

clone size: -
J gene: TRBJ2-7
V gene: TRBV5-6
CDR3 length: 14
D gene: -
CDR3 DNA: TGTGCCAGCAGTCGCTTCGGCCTCTCCCACGAGCAGTACTTC
CDR3 protein: CASSRFGLSHEQYF

clone size: once
J gene: TRBJ2-1
V gene: TRBV11-2
CDR3 length: 15
D gene: TRBD2
CDR3 DNA: TGTGCCAGCAGGCAACCGGGACTAGCGGGTAATGAGCAGTTCTTC
CDR3 protein: CASRQPGLAGNEQFF

clone size: once
J gene: TRBJ1-5
V gene: TRBV5-5
CDR3 length: 14
D gene: TRBD1
CDR3 DNA: TGTGCCAGCAGCCCAGGGGGGGCCAATCAGCCCCAGCATTTT
CDR3 protein: CASSPGGANQPQHF

clone size: -
J gene: TRBJ2-5
V gene: TRBV7-2
CDR3 length: 13
D gene: -
CDR3 DNA: TGTGCCAGCAGCGACGGGGCTTCGGGAGAGCAGTACTTC
CDR3 protein: CASSDGASGEQYF

clone size: -
J gene: TRBJ2-1
V gene: TRBV5-4
CDR3 length: 14
D gene: TRBD2
CDR3 DNA: TGTGCCAGCAGCCTGACTAGCGGGAGGGACGAGCAGTTCTTC
CDR3 protein: CASSLTSGRDEQFF

clone size: few
J gene: TRBJ2-3
V gene: TRBV5-1
CDR3 length: 13
D gene: TRBD1
CDR3 DNA: TGCGCCAGCAGGACAGGGGGCACAGATACGCAGTATTTT
CDR3 protein: CASRTGGTDTQYF

clone size: -
J gene: TRBJ1-5
V gene: TRBV28
CDR3 length: 16
D gene: -
CDR3 DNA: TGTGCCAGCAGTTTGAAGGCTCCCCTTCGGAGCCAGCCCCAGCATTTT
CDR3 protein: CASSLKAPLRSQPQHF

clone size: -
J gene: TRBJ2-7
V gene: TRBV10-3
CDR3 length: 15
D gene: -
CDR3 DNA: TGTGCCATCAGTAGAGGACAGAGGGGGTCCATCGAGCAGTACTTC
CDR3 protein: CAISRGQRGSIEQYF

clone size: -
J gene: TRBJ2-7
V gene: TRBV28
CDR3 length: 14
D gene: -
CDR3 DNA: TGTGCCAGCCGTCCGGGGCTACACGAATACGAGCAGTACTTC
CDR3 protein: CASRPGLHEYEQYF

clone size: -
J gene: TRBJ2-7
V gene: TRBV19
CDR3 length: 15
D gene: -
CDR3 DNA: TGTGCCAGTAGTATAGGATACGACAGGTCCTACGAGCAGTACTTC
CDR3 protein: CASSIGYDRSYEQYF

clone size: -
J gene: TRBJ2-7
V gene: TRBV14
CDR3 length: 15
D gene: TRBD2
CDR3 DNA: TGTGCCAGCAGCCAAGATAGACTAGCGGGAGTCGAGCAGTACTTC
CDR3 protein: CASSQDRLAGVEQYF